A selection of T cell receptor beta chains follows, all from one sample in a study of cytomegalovirus exposure and HLA in healthy donors. TCRdb's copy holds only in-frame clones and misses some; the assay was immunoSEQ multiplex PCR. This table holds about 160,000 clones. The sample was PBMCs. The receptor source for this set is a man between 25 and 39 years old in good health and CMV-seronegative. CDR3s include the opening cysteine and the closing phenylalanine or tryptophan. A D gene is named only where the DNA matches it firmly.

J,V,D,DNA,CDR3
TRBJ1-3,TRBV7-6,TRBD1,TGTGCCAGCAGCCCACGCCCAGGGGGCTTCTCTGGAAACACCATATATTTT,CASSPRPGGFSGNTIYF
TRBJ1-3,TRBV5-6,-,TGTGCCAGCAACCCGAGGACAGCCTCTGGAAACACCATATATTTT,CASNPRTASGNTIYF
TRBJ2-3,TRBV7-2,TRBD2,TGTGCCAGCAGCTCCACCAGGCTAGGGCGGGAGCAAGATACGCAGTATTTT,CASSSTRLGREQDTQYF
TRBJ2-1,TRBV7-2,TRBD2,TGTGCCAGCAGCTTAGGGCTAGCGGTGGACGTGCAGTTCTTC,CASSLGLAVDVQFF
TRBJ1-2,TRBV7-9,-,TGTGCCAGCAGCCCAATATTTTCGGAGGACTATGGCTACACCTTC,CASSPIFSEDYGYTF
TRBJ2-7,TRBV6-5,TRBD1,TGTGCCAGCACCTGGGACAGGGGCTACGAGCAGTACTTC,CASTWDRGYEQYF
TRBJ2-1,TRBV27,-,TGTGCCAGCAGCCCGCGCCGTAATGAGCAGTTCTTC,CASSPRRNEQFF
TRBJ2-1,TRBV11-3,TRBD2,TGTGCCAGCAGTCTAGCGGGAGTGGTGGTTGAGCAGTTCTTC,CASSLAGVVVEQFF
TRBJ2-1,TRBV5-6,-,TGTGCCAGCAGCCCCTGGGGCGGGGCGAGACACAATGAGCAGTTCTTC,CASSPWGGARHNEQFF
TRBJ2-1,TRBV9,-,TGTGCCAGCAGCGTAACTAGCTCCTACAATGAGCAGTTCTTC,CASSVTSSYNEQFF
TRBJ2-3,TRBV11-2,TRBD2,TGTGCCAGCAGCTTAGGACTAGCGGCCACAGATACGCAGTATTTT,CASSLGLAATDTQYF
TRBJ2-1,TRBV27,-,TGTGCCAGCAGCCCAGGGGCCGATAGGCTCAATGAGCAGTTCTTC,CASSPGADRLNEQFF
TRBJ1-6,TRBV6-5,-,TGTGCCACCCGGGGTCCTAATTCACCCCTCCACTTT,CATRGPNSPLHF
TRBJ2-3,TRBV2,TRBD2,TGTGCCAGCAGAACTCCCTATGGGACTAGCAACACAGATACGCAGTATTTT,CASRTPYGTSNTDTQYF
TRBJ2-1,TRBV12-5,-,TGTGCTAGTGGTCGTAATAGCGTCTTGGATGAGCAGTTCTTC,CASGRNSVLDEQFF
TRBJ1-6,TRBV30,-,TGTGCCTGGACCGCGACACAACATAATTCACCCCTCCACTTT,CAWTATQHNSPLHF
TRBJ2-2,TRBV27,TRBD1,TGTGCCAGCAGTAACCCGTGGGACAGGGTAAACGGGGAGCTGTTTTTT,CASSNPWDRVNGELFF